This T cell receptor (beta chain) was found in a study of human T cells and chemical hapten exposure. About the research overall: Minor volume differences among pooled libraries chiefly drove per-sample TCR yield variation.

Before extraction, the whole blood was not fractionated, and total RNA was taken from it. V was cut by 1 base and J by 1 base, with 11 bases left in between. This CDR3 has 15 amino acids. Germline V gene sequence: CDR1 SGHRS, CDR2 YFSETQ. General study points: TCRs at high frequency, those above 1 in 1000, did not change with DPC sensitization.

Unique molecular identifiers were linked by the library to individual cDNA molecules. In the authors' workflow: Sequenced samples showed a median of approximately 100,000 TCRs each, with counts running from roughly 23,000 to 700,000. TCRdb re-derived calls from the reads in MiXCR, one entry per CDR3 protein. The V and J calls were determined by TCRdb, not by the authors. The sample carries about 120,000 distinct CDR3 sequences, 8% to 9.5% recorded once. This clonotype has ten or more counts. Its target is unknown. The TCR originated in a human donor in good health. Some clones in this sample may be carry-over from other donors' samples. V and J are TRBV5-1 and TRBJ1-1; a weak D match, TRBD1 (5 bases). Material: whole blood. The CDR3 spells CASSLFGAGNTEAFF. The CDR3 coding sequence is TGCGCCAGCAGCTTGTTTGGGGCCGGGAACACTGAAGCTTTCTTT.